This T cell receptor beta chain was sequenced during a study of cytomegalovirus exposure and HLA in healthy donors (dated by TCRdb to between 2016 and 2019). In the study overall: An earlier analysis of fewer than 750 of the donors reported approximately 300 Gb of sequence data and around 110 million unique TCR beta sequences obtained from around 180 million T cells. An early release that covered roughly 600 HLA-typed donors contained 300 to 350 gigabases of sequencing data and tens of millions of unique TCR sequences. Of the approximately 400 genotyped donors, 65% to 90% were placed in the genetic ancestry cluster associated with self-reported Caucasian donors. The study aimed to test whether cataloging public T cell receptors could reveal signatures of past pathogen exposure. The T cell repertoires of 670 or so subjects were profiled by immunosequencing and related to cytomegalovirus serostatus. In addition to the first cohort of 666 subjects, a separate validation cohort of over 90 different subjects was used. The study combined high-throughput TCR immunosequencing, statistical association of individual TCRs with disease status, and machine learning to predict cytomegalovirus infection status. To study patterns of TCR occurrence, a later analysis re-analyzed previously published TCR beta repertoires from 650 to 750 donors and added high-resolution HLA genotyping. Rather than drawing on any new phenotypic data, the later analysis identified candidate immune exposures from TCR beta sequences and the way those sequences occurred across donors. An earlier analysis of approximately 640 of the donors applied high-throughput TCR beta sequencing to assess whether each TCR beta V gene segment acted as functional or pseudogenic. Donor age, sex, ethnicity and CMV serostatus were compiled alongside the repertoire data. A later genetic analysis used genome-wide SNP genotypes for about three fifths of the 666 donors, treating that subset as a discovery cohort. Every repertoire in the discovery cohort had been generated on one and the same sequencing platform. Class I and class II HLA loci were covered by the typing at four-digit resolution. Typing coverage varied by locus: roughly 629-640 donors for A, B, C, DRB1 and DQB1; roughly 500 for DQA1; approximately 610 for DPA1; around 490 for DPB1. Roughly five DR-DQ haplotypes were treated as single units for association and clustering because of strong linkage in the cohort. Among around 400 genotyped donors of the cohort, an average of approximately 200,000 unique TCR beta nucleotide sequences was sequenced per donor, of which about 19% were non-productive.

The method was the immunoSEQ multiplex PCR assay. For the multiplex PCR, a mixture combining 60 forward primers for TCR Vbeta segments and 13 reverse primers for TCR Jbeta segments was used. A multiplex PCR assay on genomic DNA amplified the CDR3 region of rearranged TCR beta genes. On the Illumina HiSeq System, the amplified TCR beta libraries were sequenced as 87-base-pair reads. In the source study's methods: In a later analysis, about 80 million unique TCR beta chains were counted across the 500 to 850 repertoires, and roughly 10 million of these chains were shared by at least two donors. Raw reads were error-corrected and collapsed into unique sequences with a nearest-neighbor algorithm that merged closely related sequences to remove PCR and sequencing errors. CDR3 sequences were aligned to IMGT reference sequences to assign V, D and J gene segments. For a sequence to be retained, a match of at least six nucleotides to both a V gene segment and a J gene segment was required. Rearrangements were called productive when the CDR3 lacked stop codons and stayed in frame with V and J; all others were non-productive. CDR3 was defined according to IMGT convention as the region running from the second conserved V-encoded cysteine to the conserved J-encoded phenylalanine. The earlier analysis of about 620 of the donors excluded sequences that lacked an unambiguous match to a single V gene segment. In an earlier analysis of almost 600 of the donors, a V segment was called functional when productive rearrangements were above 56.7%, and segregating when the standard deviation between donors exceeded 5%. A statistical classification framework was built to diagnose cytomegalovirus status from the catalog of TCR beta chain sequences. In a later analysis, V and J genes were assigned by comparing TCR nucleotide sequences against IMGT/GENE-DB human TR gene sequences. Using the TCRdist pipeline, a later analysis assigned CDR3 sequences along with most-parsimonious VDJ recombination scenarios. In a later analysis, each TCR beta chain was defined by its CDR3 amino acid sequence together with its V-gene family, and reads without a unique V-gene family were excluded. In a later analysis, fewer than 650 highly shared, low-generation-probability nucleotide sequences were removed to address suspected cross-contamination and a sequencing artifact. In a later analysis, a clonal expansion index was calculated for each public chain from normalized within-repertoire ranks of inferred template counts. Generation probabilities in a later analysis came from a VDJ recombination model fitted to out-of-frame rearrangements, and those results were checked against IGoR. In a later analysis, hypergeometric tests were used to score TCR-TCR, TCR-HLA and TCR-CMV co-occurrence, with a repertoire-size bias correction applied to TCR pairs. In a later analysis, false discovery rates were estimated by permuting HLA or CMV assignments 20 times. In a later analysis, co-occurring TCRs were grouped with DBSCAN, and TCRdist sequence similarity was added when clustering was performed within HLA-allele-positive subsets. Repertoires with fewer than 30,000 or more than 120,000 public chains were left out of co-occurrence clustering, as were about five repertoires with anomalous nucleotide sharing. TCRdb stores this immuneACCESS table with in-frame sequences only. Part of the clones is absent; in the studies checked, under half of the shortfall reflects unresolved V genes, and no reason is known for the rest. V, J and clone size were drawn from that table, and D and trimming were deduced from the DNA. The sample has under 95,000 clones on record, 77% of them singletons. The ten biggest clones cover roughly 1.9% of the sample.

Findings and caveats that apply to the study as a whole: A later genetic analysis reported fewer N-insertions in productive TCRs among donors in an Asian-associated ancestry cluster than the approximately 670-donor mean. Correlated functional status among segregating V segments might be attributable to linkage disequilibrium, but an unknown experimental factor could not be ruled out. Some IMGT-functional V segments, including TRBV6-2 and TRBV6-3, could not be told apart with the 87-base-pair reads, so those segments were excluded. A few of the identified cytomegalovirus-associated TCR beta chains were confirmed in vitro to be specific for cytomegalovirus antigens. The only immune exposure information available for the cohort was CMV serostatus. According to a later analysis, TCR association rates differed among HLA loci, with DRB1 alleles showing the most associated TCRs and HLA-C alleles showing the fewest. The presence/absence analyses assumed that sequencing depth was roughly uniform across donors, and that assumption may not be true. Cytomegalovirus status was reported to be diagnosed by the classifier with high specificity and sensitivity in both the original and validation cohorts. In an earlier analysis of roughly 500 of the donors, most TCR beta V segments appeared in productive rearrangements about 90% or about 30% of the time, broadly matching IMGT annotations. According to a later analysis, parvovirus B19, influenza, CMV and Epstein-Barr virus appeared linked to several top co-occurrence clusters. In a later analysis, HLA-associated TCR beta chains showed more clonal expansion and lower generation probabilities than non-associated chains that were equally common. A later analysis associated around 16,000 TCR beta sequences with specific HLA alleles at a false discovery rate of 0.05. A further reported finding was that TCR beta sequences accurately predicted the HLA-A and HLA-B alleles for most subjects in the first cohort. According to the authors, the approach could potentially be generalized to other disease states and immunological phenotypes. Because HLA typing was unavailable for some donors at each locus, only the typed subset was used in association tests. Across donors, most TCR sequences were observed very rarely, whereas some public TCRs were present in many individuals. In a later analysis, most CMV-associated TCR beta chains were found to appear HLA-restricted, with HLA associations seemingly driven largely by CMV exposure. The study listed 164 TCR beta chains as associated with cytomegalovirus. This cohort had only TCR beta chains sequenced, and the lack of alpha or paired-chain data limited which features could be detected. A cluster of highly shared sequence variants was judged likely to represent a technical artifact of the sequencing pipeline. In a later genetic analysis, a missense DCLRE1C variant was associated with V-gene and J-gene trimming of TCR beta chains, and the association was replicated in an independent cohort. When HLA alleles, especially DR and DQ, strongly co-occurred, attributing TCR associations to individual alleles was difficult. Because counts were too low, some 16 rarely observed V segments, including chromosome 9 orphons, were excluded from the earlier analysis of about 500 of the donors.

Concerning this clone itself: Its antigen is not yet known. Per-base qualities were not stored, and no clone one base away is much larger. Other DNA sequences in this sample translate to the same CDR3.

In total, over 600 healthy bone marrow donors made up the cohort. All cohort members were sampled while nominally healthy, although unrecorded immune exposures were likely present. The donor tested CMV seronegative, placing the donor among the 300 to 400 seronegative members of the cohort. A peripheral blood sample was provided by each donor, and peripheral blood mononuclear cells were used for TCR beta sequencing. Genomic DNA extraction from the blood cell samples was performed with the Qiagen DNeasy Blood Extraction Kit. The CDR3 numbers 12 residues from cysteine through phenylalanine. The retained sequence is limited to the CDR3, 36 bases, with the frame set at the first base. From V the trimming removes 6 bases and from J it removes 7 bases, while the gene matches leave 6 bases of the junction unaccounted for. Per the germline V gene, MNHEY is the CDR1 and SVGAGI is the CDR2.

Here the chain combines TRBV6-5 and TRBJ2-7; TRBD1 lines up with 7 middle nucleotides. Sequencing was done on a sample of PBMCs. The sequence came from a boy between 10 and 17 years old in good health and CMV-seronegative. The sequenced DNA is TGTGCCAGCAGCCCGACAGGGAATGAGCAGTACTTC. Its coded protein is CASSPTGNEQYF.